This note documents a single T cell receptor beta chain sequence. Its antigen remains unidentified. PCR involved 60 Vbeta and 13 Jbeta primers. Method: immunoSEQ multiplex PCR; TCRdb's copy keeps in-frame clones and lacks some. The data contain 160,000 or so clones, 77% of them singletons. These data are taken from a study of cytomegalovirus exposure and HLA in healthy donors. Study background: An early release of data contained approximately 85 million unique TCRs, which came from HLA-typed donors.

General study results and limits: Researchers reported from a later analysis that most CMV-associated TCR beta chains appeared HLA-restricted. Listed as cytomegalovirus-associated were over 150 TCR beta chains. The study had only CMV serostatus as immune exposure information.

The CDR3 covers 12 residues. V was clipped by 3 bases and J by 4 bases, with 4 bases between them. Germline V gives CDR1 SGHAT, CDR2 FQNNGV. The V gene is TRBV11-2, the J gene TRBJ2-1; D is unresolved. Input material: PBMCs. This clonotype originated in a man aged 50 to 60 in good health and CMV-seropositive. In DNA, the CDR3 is TGTGCCAGCAGCTTCGCGTACAATGAGCAGTTCTTC. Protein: CASSFAYNEQFF.